This T cell receptor beta chain derives from a study of blood T cells in healthy people across ages (dated by TCRdb to about 2015). Notes on the research overall: Template switching captured roughly one uniquely barcoded TCR beta cDNA molecule per two T cells in model experiments. Age-related changes in TCR beta repertoire diversity were measured in the study by deep sequencing normalized with unique cDNA molecular identifiers. Donors were grouped into four age groups: young (average about 15 years), middle-aged (approximately 41), aged (over 55) and long-lived (approximately 81). To avoid experimental bias, donors of different ages were distributed randomly across sequencing lanes. The study analyzed two additional independent replicas of 1 million unique cDNA reads from the same blood draw for two donors, one aged 18 to 29 and one aged 80 or older. The paper as a whole reports these results and caveats: The CMV infection status of donors was not known, potentially confounding age-related changes in expanded clonotypes. Estimates of total diversity based on one million sequenced T cells were regarded as lower bounds and as underestimates. Conclusive comparison of naive and antigen-experienced compartments was prevented by the profiling of bulk unsorted PBMCs. Compared with the aged group, the long-lived group had more naive CD4+ T cells, fewer expanded clones and increased TCR diversity, a pattern suggesting age selection. As age increased, observed TCR beta diversity per million T cells dropped in a roughly linear way, and a significant reduction was already evident by age 40. Observed TCR beta diversity correlated strongly with the percentage of naive T cells measured by flow cytometry.

Turning to this clonotype: Its antigen is still unknown. Base quality data are lacking; no much larger clone is found one base away.

Library prep was done by 5' RACE. These reads were obtained on an Illumina HiSeq 2500. A second about 6 to 11 cycle PCR used a sample-barcoded 5' primer and a J-beta primer mix. Each TCR beta cDNA molecule received a unique molecular identifier from a template-switch 5' adaptor carrying 12 random nucleotides. Each sample yielded at least 2.5 million CDR3-containing paired-end reads. The Mint cDNA synthesis kit, primed by a TRBC-specific oligonucleotide, was used to synthesize first-strand cDNA from all RNA. Following uracil-DNA glycosylase treatment, all cDNA underwent a first 18-cycle PCR with the universal primers M1SS and BC2_uni_R. The authors' pipeline ran thus. For normalization, 1 million high-quality reads were randomly selected from each sample, with every read carrying a distinct molecular identifier. Reads with shared molecular identifiers were discarded instead of being binned into consensus sequences. CDR3 identification, clonotype clustering and error correction used MiTCR with a Q25 quality threshold and the strictest error-elimination algorithm. A nonparametric unseen species model with Euler transformation was used to estimate lower-bound total TCR beta diversity. TCRdb reworked the public reads: Q25 trimming with fastp, MiXCR clone assembly, productive beta chains retained. Duplicate CDR3 protein sequences are folded into a single record with the most common DNA and genes. None of the V and J calls come from the authors' own analysis; TCRdb made them. The sample table shows a few hundred thousand distinct CDR3 sequences, and about 49% are seen once. In total, the top ten clones hold under 60% of the sample.

Donors were 30 to 45 systemically healthy Caucasian individuals from Russia aged roughly 6 to 90 years. Roughly 10 milliliters of peripheral blood were drawn from each donor into EDTA-treated Vacutainer tubes. Ficoll-Paque density-gradient centrifugation was used to isolate PBMCs, with at least 6 million obtained per sample. Trizol reagent was used to extract total RNA from PBMCs, with at least 5 micrograms per sample. Naive CD45RAhigh/CD27high T cell percentages were measured by flow cytometry on a PBMC aliquot from every donor. Sequencing used blood. The receptor comes from a man aged 55 to 69 in good health.

This receptor has the CDR3 CASSQSRVGGYTF. The nucleotide sequence reads TGTGCCAGCAGCCAGTCCAGGGTGGGCGGCTACACCTTC. Here the chain combines TRBV14 and TRBJ1-2; the best D guess is TRBD1, with 5 bases matching. Deletion took 3 bases off V and 8 bases off J, with a span of 13 bases between the germline ends. The CDR3 spans 13 residues, from the cysteine through the phenylalanine. CDR3 DNA only is kept here, 39 bases in frame from base 1. The germline V gene provides CDR1 SGHDN and CDR2 FVKESK.